These 7 T cell receptor beta chains were all obtained from the same sample, sequenced in a study of human CD4 T cells and Enterobacteriaceae. Memory CD4+ T cells were sorted as all CD4+ cells except CD45RA+CCR7+CD95- naive cells, over 95% pure. Profiled with immunoSEQ multiplex PCR; TCRdb holds only in-frame clones, not every one. The table shows some 30,000 clones, with approximately 82% occurring only once. The sample consisted of memory CD4+ T cells from blood. The receptors were sampled from a human donor in good health.

The chain links TRBV14 to TRBJ1-5, with 8 bases that match TRBD1. Germline V gene data show CDR1 as SGHDN and CDR2 as FVKESK. This CDR3 has 15 residues. J was trimmed by 2 bases and V by 4 bases; bases with no gene match: 4. CDR3 amino acids: CASSPTGVGNQPQHF. The CDR3 bases are TGTGCCAGCAGCCCGACAGGGGTTGGCAATCAGCCCCAGCATTTT.

In its sample, this clone was seen once. The DNA of the CDR3 is TGCGCCAGCAGCCAATTACAGGGATCTGGGGCCAACGTCCTGACTTTC. Protein product: CASSQLQGSGANVLTF. This chain connects TRBV5-1 to TRBJ2-6; weak D call: TRBD1 (6 bases). Germline CDR1 and CDR2: SGHRS and YFSETQ. Deletions cut 4 bases from V and 1 base from J, with 12 bases between. CDR3 length: 16 residues.

This sequence joins TRBV5-1 and TRBJ1-2; D possibly corresponds to TRBD1 (5 bases). Trimming took off 4 bases at V and 6 bases at J, with 16 bases between the two ends. The CDR3 length is 14 residues. CDR1 and CDR2 (germline): SGHRS, YFSETQ. In DNA form, the CDR3 reads TGCGCCAGCAGCCACGACAGCCCCTATGATGGCTACACCTTC. It specifies CASSHDSPYDGYTF.

This chain links TRBV7-9 with TRBJ1-4; possibly TRBD1 for D (5 bases). From germline, CDR1 is SEHNR and CDR2 FQNEAQ (reference sequence). The length of the CDR3 is 16 residues. The V end was cut by 1 base, the J end by 0 bases, with 9 bases between. The DNA of the CDR3 is TGTGCCAGCAGCTTAGGGACATCTCCAACTAATGAAAAACTGTTTTTT. It specifies CASSLGTSPTNEKLFF.

Written as DNA, the CDR3 is TGTGCCAGCAGCCGACAGAGGAACACTGAAGCTTTCTTT. Residues: CASSRQRNTEAFF. This rearrangement joins TRBV7-2 to TRBJ1-1, with D maybe TRBD1 (5 bases). Per the germline V gene, CDR1 is SGHTA and CDR2 is FQGNSA. Deletions cut 5 bases from V and 1 base from J, with 8 bases between. CDR3 size: 13 residues.

The V and J genes are TRBV13 and TRBJ2-7; 7 positions agree with TRBD2. The CDR3 runs 17 residues. Germline lookup yields CDR1 PRHDT and CDR2 FYEKMQ (reference sequence). With V trimmed by 0 bases and J by 0 bases, 8 bases remained unmatched. CDR3 loop: CASSLGAGVGSSYEQYF. The CDR3 nucleotides read TGTGCCAGCAGCTTAGGGGCGGGAGTCGGAAGCTCCTACGAGCAGTACTTC.

The V gene is TRBV5-1, the J gene TRBJ2-5; the D gene is possibly TRBD1 (6 bases). Germline CDR1 and CDR2: SGHRS and YFSETQ. Trimming took off 1 base at V and 0 bases at J, with 25 bases between the two ends. This CDR3 comprises 20 residues. CDR3 loop: CASSLSGTSPGLSYQETQYF. The DNA for the CDR3 is TGCGCCAGCAGCTTGTCGGGGACAAGTCCAGGGCTGTCTTACCAAGAGACCCAGTACTTC.